Following are 15 T cell receptor beta chains from one sample sequenced in a study of early T cells in non-severe SARS-CoV-2 infection. TCRdb used MiXCR to reprocess the 5' RACE reads, holding one entry per CDR3 protein. Of more than 95,000 distinct CDR3 sequences listed, approximately 15% are singletons. Sequenced input: whole blood. These receptors were obtained from an adult who was a healthcare worker with PCR-confirmed SARS-CoV-2 infection or an uninfected control (not recorded which).

This chain joins TRBV4-2 and TRBJ1-5, with D unclear. CDR3 length: 19 amino acids. The germline CDR1 and CDR2 sequences are LGHNA and YNFKEQ. V lost 4 bases, J lost 1 base, and 23 bases lay in between. Here the CDR3 reads CASSPEWLTKTGSNQPQHF. CDR3 in DNA: TGTGCCAGCAGCCCTGAATGGCTTACTAAAACGGGGAGCAATCAGCCCCAGCATTTT.

The chain uses TRBV5-1 and TRBJ2-7, with TRBD1 matching 9 bases. Germline values: CDR1 SGHRS, CDR2 YFSETQ. V trimming: 3 bases; J trimming: 6 bases; junction bases outside the gene matches: 7. This CDR3 contains 14 residues. The CDR3 DNA sequence: TGCGCCAGCAGCTCAACCGGGACAGGGTCCGAGCAGTACTTC. Residues: CASSSTGTGSEQYF.

This clonotype is termed medium-sized. This chain joins TRBV6-5 and TRBJ2-3; weak D call: TRBD2 (5 bases). Germline CDR1 is MNHEY and CDR2 is SVGAGI. The CDR3 is 14 amino acids. V was trimmed by 6 bases and J by 4 bases, leaving 14 bases between them. The DNA of the CDR3 is TGTGCCAGCAGCCAGCTGGGAGCCCCAGATACGCAGTATTTT. Its protein product is CASSQLGAPDTQYF.

The genes are TRBV6-1 and TRBJ1-4; D uncertain. V lost 2 bases to trimming and J lost 7 bases, with 5 bases between them. This CDR3 has 12 amino acids. Germline V gene sequence: CDR1 MNHNS, CDR2 SASEGT. The CDR3 DNA follows: TGTGCCAGCAGTGAATTAGGTGAAAAACTGTTTTTT. It yields the protein CASSELGEKLFF.

This clonotype showed up many times. The V call is TRBV24-1, the J call TRBJ2-7; D unresolved. The V gene lost 5 bases and the J gene lost 6 bases, with 16 bases spanning the gap. Germline V gene sequence: CDR1 KGHDR, CDR2 SFDVKD. This CDR3 has 14 amino acids. CDR3 amino acids: CATSAAGRVCEQYF. The CDR3 nucleotides read TGTGCCACCAGTGCGGCCGGTCGCGTTTGCGAGCAGTACTTC.

A few counts support this clonotype. J is TRBJ1-2 and V is TRBV12-3 or TRBV12-4; D call uncertain. This CDR3 has 14 amino acids. The V end lost 4 bases, the J end lost 4 bases, and 13 bases lay between the germline ends. CDR3 in DNA: TGTGCCAGCAGTTCGGCGTTTGTGTCCTATGGCTACACCTTC. Amino acids: CASSSAFVSYGYTF.

In this sample, this clonotype turned up many times. The chain uses TRBV10-1 and TRBJ2-7, with TRBD2 matching over 13 bases. This CDR3 has 14 residues. Germline values: CDR1 WNHNN, CDR2 SYGVQD (reference sequence). V dropped 8 bases and J dropped 2; count of bases not matched to a gene: 3. This chain's CDR3 is CASSGTSGAYEQYF. The CDR3 coding sequence is TGCGCCAGCTCTGGGACTAGCGGGGCCTACGAGCAGTACTTC.

This clonotype was counted ten times or more. The CDR3 DNA reads TGTGCCAGCAGTCAGGACAGGGAGAGTTTGGGTGAGCAGTTCTTC. Protein product: CASSQDRESLGEQFF. V gene TRBV6-2 or TRBV6-3 combines with J gene TRBJ2-1; 8 nucleotides align to TRBD1. V dropped 5 bases and J dropped 9; count of bases not matched to a gene: 12. The germline gives CDR1 MNHEY, CDR2 SVGEGT. The CDR3 spans 15 residues.

This clonotype was counted a few times. The J gene is TRBJ2-7, the V gene TRBV14; D possibly corresponds to TRBD1 (6 bases). V gave up 6 bases and J gave up 0 bases, with 15 bases separating them. From germline, CDR1 is SGHDN and CDR2 FVKESK. This CDR3 has 15 amino acids. CDR3 amino acids: CASSLRGSVSYEQYF. The CDR3 region has the DNA TGTGCCAGCAGTCTCAGGGGTTCGGTCTCCTACGAGCAGTACTTC.

This clonotype is categorized as medium-sized. The rearrangement joins TRBV6-2 or TRBV6-3 to TRBJ2-7, with TRBD1 identical over 10 bases. Germline CDR1 is MNHEY and CDR2 is SVGEGT. The CDR3 spans 16 residues. The ends lost 5 bases at V and 1 base at J; junction bases unmatched: 8. The CDR3 nucleotides are TGTGCCAGCAGTAAGAAGGGGACAGGGGAATCCTACGAGCAGTACTTC. It is translated as CASSKKGTGESYEQYF.

The chain has TRBV20-1 and TRBJ1-2; no clear D. The CDR3 covers 13 residues. V was cut by 4 bases and J by 4 bases, with 13 bases left in between. Germline V gene data show CDR1 as DFQATT and CDR2 as SNEGSKA (reference sequence). The CDR3 sequence is CSAIDATSYGYTF. CDR3 coding DNA: TGCAGTGCTATTGATGCTACCTCCTATGGCTACACCTTC.

This clonotype was observed a few times. The chain joins TRBV29-1 to TRBJ1-2; no clear D. The V and J ends lost 2 bases and 8 bases respectively, with 9 bases between them. Germline V gives CDR1 SQVTM, CDR2 ANQGSEA. This CDR3 has 11 residues. DNA of the CDR3: TGCAGCGTTGAACAGGCTGGAGGCTACACCTTC. Its translation: CSVEQAGGYTF.

This clonotype occurred a few times. The V and J genes are TRBV6-1 and TRBJ2-3, with a weak D call TRBD2 (5 bases). Germline lookup yields CDR1 MNHNS and CDR2 SASEGT. This CDR3 is 14 amino acids long. Trimming left V 2 bases short and J 5 bases short, with 11 bases between. The CDR3 sequence is CASSERPGVDTQYF. The DNA of the CDR3 is TGTGCCAGCAGTGAACGCCCCGGGGTAGATACGCAGTATTTT.

V usage is TRBV7-2 and J usage is TRBJ2-1, with D possibly TRBD1 on 6 matching bases. V lost 4 bases and J 5 bases, leaving 12 bases between the germline ends. The length of the CDR3 is 14 residues. The germline V gene has CDR1 SGHTA and CDR2 FQGNSA. The CDR3 DNA sequence: TGTGCCAGCAGCTCCCGGGACAATGACAATGAGCAGTTCTTC. The encoded protein is CASSSRDNDNEQFF.

The chain recombines TRBV11-2 with TRBJ1-5; 9 bases are shared with TRBD1. With V trimmed by 5 bases and J by 5 bases, 4 bases remained unmatched. The germline gives CDR1 SGHAT, CDR2 FQNNGV. The CDR3 totals 14 residues. For the CDR3, the DNA is TGTGCCAGCAGCCCGGGACAGGGATATCAGCCCCAGCATTTT. The encoded protein is CASSPGQGYQPQHF. The whole variable domain, filled in from reference TRBV11-2 and TRBJ1-5, reads EAGVAQSPRYKIIEKRQSVAFWCNPISGHATLYWYQQILGQGPKLLIQFQNNGVVDDSQLPKDRFSAERLKGVDSTLKIQPAKLEDSAVYLCASSPGQGYQPQHFGDGTRLSIL.